This record looks at one T cell receptor (beta chain) sequence and its context. This sample is drawn from a study of blood T cell repertoires in COVID-19. Overall study: Whether acute or convalescent, the COVID-19 samples came from the United States, Italy and Spain.

Allocation to cohorts depended on clinical history reported by the participants. No more than 2 weeks before study entry, exposed participants had met a case of COVID-19. This table comes from immunoSEQ multiplex PCR, and its TCRdb copy is limited to in-frame clones, with some not included. The sample lists around 400,000 clones; more than 85% were seen once. The germline V gene has CDR1 SGHRS and CDR2 YFSETQ. The CDR3 totals 13 residues. Between the trimmed V and J ends, which lost 3 bases and 6 bases, there was a span of 9 bases. This sequence was found in a woman in her thirties or forties who had been exposed to COVID-19. Sequencing was done on a sample of PBMCs or T cells enriched from blood (not recorded which). The V gene is TRBV5-1, the J gene TRBJ2-2; possibly TRBD1 for D (5 bases). The DNA of the CDR3 is TGCGCCAGCAGCTGGCAGGGTCCCGGGGAGCTGTTTTTT. As protein: CASSWQGPGELFF. The variable domain in full, completed from reference TRBV5-1 and TRBJ2-2, reads KAGVTQTPRYLIKTRGQQVTLSCSPISGHRSVSWYQQTPGQGLQFLFEYFSETQRNKGNFPGRFSGRQFSNSRSEMNVSTLELGDSALYLCASSWQGPGELFFGEGSRLTVL.